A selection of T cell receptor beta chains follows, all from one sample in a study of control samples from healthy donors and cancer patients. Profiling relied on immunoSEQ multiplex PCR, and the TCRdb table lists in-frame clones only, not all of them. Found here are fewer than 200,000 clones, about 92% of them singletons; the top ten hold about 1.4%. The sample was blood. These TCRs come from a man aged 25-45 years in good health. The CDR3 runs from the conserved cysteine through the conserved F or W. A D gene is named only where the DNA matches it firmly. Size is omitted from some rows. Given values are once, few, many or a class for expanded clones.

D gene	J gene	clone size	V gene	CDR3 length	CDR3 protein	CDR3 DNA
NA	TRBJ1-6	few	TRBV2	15	CASSSRGQNNSPLHF	TGTGCCAGTTCCTCCCGGGGGCAAAATAATTCACCCCTCCACTTT
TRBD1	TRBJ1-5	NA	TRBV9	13	CASSAQGGEPQHF	TGTGCCAGCAGCGCCCAGGGGGGAGAGCCCCAGCATTTT
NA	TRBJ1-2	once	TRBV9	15	CASSVAGEITYGYTF	TGTGCCAGCAGCGTAGCGGGAGAGATTACCTATGGCTACACCTTC
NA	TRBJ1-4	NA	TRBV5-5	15	CASSLAGATNEKLFF	TGTGCCAGCAGCTTGGCGGGAGCAACTAATGAAAAACTGTTTTTT
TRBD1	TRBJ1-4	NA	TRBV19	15	CATGQGQATNEKLFF	TGTGCCACCGGACAGGGCCAAGCAACTAATGAAAAACTGTTTTTT
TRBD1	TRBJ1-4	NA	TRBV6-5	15	CASTTGTGISEKLFF	TGTGCCAGCACCACCGGGACAGGGATAAGTGAAAAACTGTTTTTT
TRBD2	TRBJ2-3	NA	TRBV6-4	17	CASSDSTSGGGLDTQYF	TGTGCCAGCAGTGACTCGACTAGCGGGGGGGGGCTGGATACGCAGTATTTT
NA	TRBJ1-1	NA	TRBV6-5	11	CASTWNTEAFF	TGTGCCAGCACCTGGAACACTGAAGCTTTCTTT
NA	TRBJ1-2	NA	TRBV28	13	CASRLQGHYGYTF	TGTGCCAGCAGACTCCAGGGGCATTATGGCTACACCTTC
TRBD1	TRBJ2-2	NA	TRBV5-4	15	CASSPGTVNTGELFF	TGTGCCAGCAGCCCGGGGACAGTGAACACCGGGGAGCTGTTTTTT
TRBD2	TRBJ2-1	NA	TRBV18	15	CASSRAGLAMNEQFF	TGTGCCAGCTCTCGAGCGGGACTAGCGATGAATGAGCAGTTCTTC
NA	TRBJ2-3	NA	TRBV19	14	CASSILSGTDTQYF	TGTGCCAGTAGTATATTGAGTGGTACAGATACGCAGTATTTT
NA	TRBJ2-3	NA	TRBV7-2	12	CASSLDSDTQYF	TGTGCCAGCAGCTTAGATTCAGATACGCAGTATTTT
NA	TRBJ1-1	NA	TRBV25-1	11	CASTRGTEAFF	TGTGCCAGCACCAGGGGCACTGAAGCTTTCTTT
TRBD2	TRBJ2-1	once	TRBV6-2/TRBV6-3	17	CASSMGLAGGPGNEQFF	TGTGCCAGCAGTATGGGGCTAGCGGGAGGGCCAGGGAATGAGCAGTTCTTC
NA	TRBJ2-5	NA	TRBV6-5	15	CASSYSMQRRETQYF	TGTGCCAGCAGTTACTCGATGCAGAGGAGAGAGACCCAGTACTTC
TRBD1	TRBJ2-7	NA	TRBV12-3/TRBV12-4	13	CASSITGTAEQYF	TGTGCCAGCAGCATTACCGGGACAGCCGAGCAGTACTTC
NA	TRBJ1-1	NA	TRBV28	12	CATSQTNTEAFF	TGTGCCACTTCCCAGACGAACACTGAAGCTTTCTTT
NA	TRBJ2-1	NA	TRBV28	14	CASSLWSREREQFF	TGTGCCAGCAGTTTATGGAGTAGAGAGCGTGAGCAGTTCTTC
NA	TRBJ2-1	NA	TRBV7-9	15	CASSPSARVTLVQFF	TGTGCCAGCAGCCCTAGTGCCCGGGTGACCCTAGTTCAGTTCTTC
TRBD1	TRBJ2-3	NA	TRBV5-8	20	CASRKLYTGTGSIRTDTQYF	TGTGCCAGCAGAAAATTGTACACCGGGACAGGGAGTATCCGCACAGATACGCAGTATTTT
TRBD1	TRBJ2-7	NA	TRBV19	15	CASSIGTGIRYEQYF	TGTGCCAGTAGTATCGGGACAGGGATACGCTACGAGCAGTACTTC
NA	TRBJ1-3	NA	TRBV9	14	CASSVGSNGNTIYF	TGTGCCAGCAGCGTAGGTTCTAATGGAAACACCATATATTTT
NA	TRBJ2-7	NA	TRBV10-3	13	CAISESMRAEQYF	TGTGCCATCAGTGAGTCGATGAGGGCCGAGCAGTACTTC
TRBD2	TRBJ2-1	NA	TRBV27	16	CASSLSIAGGSNEQFF	TGTGCCAGCAGTTTATCTATAGCGGGAGGGAGTAATGAGCAGTTCTTC
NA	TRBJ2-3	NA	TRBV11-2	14	CASSLDRGTDTQYF	TGTGCCAGCAGCTTAGACAGGGGCACAGATACGCAGTATTTT